The rows below give T cell receptor beta chains drawn from one sample of a study of T cell responses to AZD1222 COVID-19 vaccine. TCRdb's copy holds only in-frame clones and misses some; the assay was immunoSEQ multiplex PCR. The repertoire includes 100,000 to 150,000 clones, approximately 89% of them detected once, and roughly a tenth sits in the top ten. The source material was peripheral blood, sampled on day 0 of AZD1222 vaccination. These receptors all stem from an adult in good health. The CDR3 runs from the conserved cysteine through the conserved F or W. D genes are given only for firm matches. Some rows mark clone size as missing; the rest say once, few, many or name a class of expanded clone.

cdr3_aa: CASSRGSAEAFF
cdr3_nt: TGTGCCAGCAGCAGGGGATCTGCTGAAGCTTTCTTT
d_call: -
j_call: TRBJ1-1
v_call: TRBV6-5
cdr3_length: 12
clone_size: once

cdr3_aa: CASSLLSGRAGELFF
cdr3_nt: TGTGCCAGCAGCTTACTAAGCGGGAGGGCCGGGGAGCTGTTTTTT
d_call: TRBD2
j_call: TRBJ2-2
v_call: TRBV11-3
cdr3_length: 15
clone_size: -

cdr3_aa: CASSYGVISWGTEAFF
cdr3_nt: TGTGCCAGCAGTTACGGCGTAATCTCATGGGGCACTGAAGCTTTCTTT
d_call: -
j_call: TRBJ1-1
v_call: TRBV6-2/TRBV6-3
cdr3_length: 16
clone_size: -

cdr3_aa: CASTEEQWSEKLFF
cdr3_nt: TGTGCCAGCACCGAGGAACAGTGGAGTGAAAAACTGTTTTTT
d_call: -
j_call: TRBJ1-4
v_call: TRBV6-1
cdr3_length: 14
clone_size: -

cdr3_aa: CASSFSGGTEAFF
cdr3_nt: TGTGCCAGCAGTTTTTCCGGGGGCACTGAAGCTTTCTTT
d_call: -
j_call: TRBJ1-1
v_call: TRBV27
cdr3_length: 13
clone_size: -

cdr3_aa: CASSWDLGGTEAFF
cdr3_nt: TGTGCCAGCAGCTGGGACTTGGGAGGGACTGAAGCTTTCTTT
d_call: -
j_call: TRBJ1-1
v_call: TRBV7-2
cdr3_length: 14
clone_size: -

cdr3_aa: CASSLSGGGGEKLFF
cdr3_nt: TGTGCCAGCAGCTTAAGCGGTGGCGGGGGTGAAAAACTGTTTTTT
d_call: -
j_call: TRBJ1-4
v_call: TRBV5-4
cdr3_length: 15
clone_size: -

cdr3_aa: CASSLVWGTEDTQYF
cdr3_nt: TGTGCCAGCAGCTTGGTTTGGGGGACGGAAGATACGCAGTATTTT
d_call: -
j_call: TRBJ2-3
v_call: TRBV7-9
cdr3_length: 15
clone_size: -

cdr3_aa: CASRRTGGSYEQYF
cdr3_nt: TGTGCCAGCAGGAGGACAGGGGGCAGTTACGAGCAGTACTTC
d_call: TRBD1
j_call: TRBJ2-7
v_call: TRBV6-5
cdr3_length: 14
clone_size: -

cdr3_aa: CASSLVASGKHIQYF
cdr3_nt: TGTGCCAGCAGCTTAGTTGCTAGCGGGAAGCACATTCAGTACTTC
d_call: TRBD2
j_call: TRBJ2-4
v_call: TRBV7-2
cdr3_length: 15
clone_size: -

cdr3_aa: CASSGRRGTSGRAETQYF
cdr3_nt: TGTGCCAGCAGCGGGCGACGCGGGACTAGCGGGAGGGCGGAGACCCAGTACTTC
d_call: TRBD2
j_call: TRBJ2-5
v_call: TRBV5-6
cdr3_length: 18
clone_size: -

cdr3_aa: CASSLDTGANVLTF
cdr3_nt: TGTGCCAGCAGCTTAGATACGGGGGCCAACGTCCTGACTTTC
d_call: -
j_call: TRBJ2-6
v_call: TRBV7-8
cdr3_length: 14
clone_size: -

cdr3_aa: CASSYSRGLAETQYF
cdr3_nt: TGTGCCAGCAGTTACTCGAGAGGACTAGCCGAGACCCAGTACTTC
d_call: TRBD2
j_call: TRBJ2-5
v_call: TRBV6-2/TRBV6-3
cdr3_length: 15
clone_size: -

cdr3_aa: CASSRNRDRGLDSYEQYF
cdr3_nt: TGTGCCAGCAGCCGCAACCGGGACAGGGGGCTGGACTCCTACGAGCAGTACTTC
d_call: TRBD1
j_call: TRBJ2-7
v_call: TRBV27
cdr3_length: 18
clone_size: -

cdr3_aa: CASSPEGASGRPYEQYF
cdr3_nt: TGCGCCAGCAGCCCAGAGGGGGCTAGCGGGAGGCCCTACGAGCAGTACTTC
d_call: TRBD2
j_call: TRBJ2-7
v_call: TRBV4-3
cdr3_length: 17
clone_size: -

cdr3_aa: CASKSPRGEGGGYTF
cdr3_nt: TGTGCCAGCAAATCACCCCGGGGGGAAGGTGGTGGCTACACCTTC
d_call: -
j_call: TRBJ1-2
v_call: TRBV28
cdr3_length: 15
clone_size: once

cdr3_aa: CASSDRVGQPQHF
cdr3_nt: TGTGCCAGCAGCGACAGGGTAGGACAGCCCCAGCATTTT
d_call: -
j_call: TRBJ1-5
v_call: TRBV9
cdr3_length: 13
clone_size: -

cdr3_aa: CASSPTIGTGVGEQYF
cdr3_nt: TGTGCCAGCAGCCCGACAATAGGGACGGGGGTAGGGGAGCAGTACTTC
d_call: -
j_call: TRBJ2-7
v_call: TRBV7-2
cdr3_length: 16
clone_size: -

cdr3_aa: CASSLHGGYTEAFF
cdr3_nt: TGTGCCAGCTCACTTCACGGGGGTTACACTGAAGCTTTCTTT
d_call: -
j_call: TRBJ1-1
v_call: TRBV18
cdr3_length: 14
clone_size: -

cdr3_aa: CATSITGNEQYF
cdr3_nt: TGTGCCACCAGTATCACCGGGAACGAGCAGTACTTC
d_call: -
j_call: TRBJ2-7
v_call: TRBV24-1
cdr3_length: 12
clone_size: -

cdr3_aa: CASSRTGGYNEQFF
cdr3_nt: TGTGCCAGCAGCCGGACAGGTGGCTACAATGAGCAGTTCTTC
d_call: TRBD1
j_call: TRBJ2-1
v_call: TRBV4-2
cdr3_length: 14
clone_size: -

cdr3_aa: CSARSDRGVFF
cdr3_nt: TGCAGTGCTAGGTCGGACAGGGGAGTCTTCTTC
d_call: TRBD1
j_call: TRBJ1-2
v_call: TRBV20-1
cdr3_length: 11
clone_size: -

cdr3_aa: CASTQRGAYYGYTF
cdr3_nt: TGTGCCAGTACCCAGCGAGGGGCTTACTATGGCTACACCTTC
d_call: -
j_call: TRBJ1-2
v_call: TRBV19
cdr3_length: 14
clone_size: -

cdr3_aa: CASSVSIRETQYF
cdr3_nt: TGTGCCAGCAGCGTCTCTATACGAGAGACCCAGTACTTC
d_call: -
j_call: TRBJ2-5
v_call: TRBV7-8
cdr3_length: 13
clone_size: -

cdr3_aa: CATHAVDYNTFSGNTIYF
cdr3_nt: TGTGCCACCCACGCAGTGGATTACAACACATTCTCTGGAAACACCATATATTTT
d_call: -
j_call: TRBJ1-3
v_call: TRBV24-1
cdr3_length: 18
clone_size: -

cdr3_aa: CASSYAQAEAFF
cdr3_nt: TGTGCCAGCAGTTACGCGCAAGCTGAAGCTTTCTTT
d_call: -
j_call: TRBJ1-1
v_call: TRBV6-5
cdr3_length: 12
clone_size: -